The subject of this entry is one T cell receptor beta chain. This receptor's antigen is unknown. Qualities for individual bases were not recorded, and no much larger clone is one base off. In the germline V gene (reference sequence), CDR1 corresponds to GTSNPN and CDR2 to SVGIG. At the junction V is shortened by 4 bases and J by 0 bases, with 7 bases in between. The CDR3 numbers 12 residues from cysteine through phenylalanine. Solely the CDR3 DNA is kept, with 36 bases framed from the first base. The sample comes from a study of blood T cell repertoires in COVID-19 (dated by TCRdb to the early 2020s). The study in broad terms: Samples covering the acute and convalescent phases of COVID-19 were provided by collaborators in the United States, Italy and Spain. Samples were obtained from the ongoing ImmuneRACE study (first 160 participants) and from about 1,300 subjects provided by 6 global collaborators. The sample metadata nearly always contained a de-identified subject ID, COVID-19 status, age in years and sex. The prospective study material was composed of cDNA or gDNA derived from T cells, B-cell-depleted T cells, or PBMCs. Subjects who had been exposed to COVID-19, were actively infected with it, or had recovered from it provided the deeply sampled blood TCRbeta repertoires that made up the dataset. The repertoires were made available in a free public database intended to serve as a resource for research on the immune response to SARS-CoV-2. Where available, HLA class I and class II types were obtained from metadata supplied by the sample provider rather than from assay-based typing. Overall study results and their limits: The quantity of clinical and demographic metadata differed by source and by participant and was supplied without curation.

Participants in the prospective study were aged about 18 to 95 years, lived in under 30 United States geographic areas, and enrolled through a virtual design. In the prospective study, cohorts were assigned on the basis of participant-reported clinical history obtained from a screening survey and a study questionnaire. Each participant in the prospective study had whole blood, serum and a nasopharyngeal or oropharyngeal swab collected by mobile phlebotomists. Prospective study participants could optionally give additional blood draws and questionnaires over an approximately 2-month period. Prospective study blood samples were shipped either frozen or at room temperature before DNA extraction. The immunoSEQ Assay, a bias-controlled multiplex PCR, was used to amplify TCRbeta CDR3 regions from genomic DNA. The authors' analysis ran thus. The number of nucleated cells in each sample was estimated by amplification of reference gene primers within the assay. Sequence reads were collapsed and filtered to measure the absolute abundance of every unique TCRbeta CDR3 rearrangement. For each sample, productive Simpson clonality was calculated as the square root of Simpson's diversity index across productive rearrangements. Imported from immuneACCESS, the table was reduced by TCRdb to in-frame sequences with V and J called. These copies leave out some clones; in studies compared against another copy, an unresolved V gene accounts for under half, and the cause of the remainder is not known. The V and J calls and clone size come from that table; D and trimming were worked out from the DNA. The sample table holds about 150,000 clones, of which about 83% were seen once. Around 3.2% of the sample is in the top ten clones.

This clonotype was sampled from a woman aged 45-65 years with acute COVID-19. This sequence uses TRBV30 and TRBJ2-7, with the D gene call left open. The sequencing input was PBMCs or T cells enriched from blood (not recorded which). The bases read TGTGCCTGGACCAGCGTCTCCTACGAGCAGTACTTC. Protein translation: CAWTSVSYEQYF.